In this sample, the clone carrying this TCR beta chain turned up a few times. Until they underwent thyroid surgery, no patient had received any treatment. This entry comes from a study of metastatic and nonmetastatic thyroid tumors. The CDR3 spans 14 residues. CDR1 and CDR2 from the germline V gene are DFQATT and SNEGSKA (reference sequence). Trimming cost V 6 bases and J 2 bases; bases outside gene matches: 9. Original handling: The study's classifier, a distant-metastasis tool for papillary thyroid cancer, was built using CDR3 differences across clinicopathological groups. TCRdb reanalyzed the PCR reads with MiXCR. In this record, the V and J calls reflect TCRdb's handling and not the investigators' own analysis. Among roughly 44,000 clones listed, approximately 24% were seen once.

This chain connects TRBV20-1 to TRBJ2-7, with TRBD2 identical over 8 bases. This sequence originates from a female donor with papillary thyroid cancer or a benign thyroid nodule (not recorded which). Some clones in this sample may be carry-over from other donors' samples. The sample comprised tumor tissue. The CDR3 region is CSAQKRELPYEQYF. The DNA for the CDR3 is TGCAGTGCCCAAAAGCGGGAGCTTCCCTACGAGCAGTACTTC.